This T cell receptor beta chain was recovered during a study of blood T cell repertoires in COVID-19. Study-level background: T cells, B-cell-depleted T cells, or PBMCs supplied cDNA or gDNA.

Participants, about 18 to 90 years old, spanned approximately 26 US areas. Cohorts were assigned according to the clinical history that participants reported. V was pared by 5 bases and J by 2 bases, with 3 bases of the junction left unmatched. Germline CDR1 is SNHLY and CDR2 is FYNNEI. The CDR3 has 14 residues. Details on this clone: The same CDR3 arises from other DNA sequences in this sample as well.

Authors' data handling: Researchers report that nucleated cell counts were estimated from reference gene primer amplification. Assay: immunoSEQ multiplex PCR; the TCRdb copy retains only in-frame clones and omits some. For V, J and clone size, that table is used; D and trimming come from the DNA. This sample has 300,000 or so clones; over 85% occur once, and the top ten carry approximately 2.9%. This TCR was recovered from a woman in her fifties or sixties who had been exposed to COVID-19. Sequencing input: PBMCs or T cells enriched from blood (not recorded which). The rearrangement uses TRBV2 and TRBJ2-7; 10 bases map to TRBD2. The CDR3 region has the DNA TGTGCCAGCAGTACTAGCGGGGAAACCTACGAGCAGTACTTC. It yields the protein CASSTSGETYEQYF.